Here is one TCR beta chain with its context. This clone was seen a single time. There is no known antigen for this receptor. One base away there is no much larger clone; base qualities are not given. TCRbeta CDR3 regions were amplified from genomic DNA by means of the immunoSEQ Assay, a bias-controlled multiplex PCR. Per the source publication's procedure: Within the assay, amplification of reference gene primers was used to estimate how many nucleated cells each sample contained. Sequence reads were collapsed and filtered to measure the absolute abundance of every unique TCRbeta CDR3 rearrangement. For each sample, productive Simpson clonality was calculated as the square root of Simpson's diversity index across productive rearrangements. The table comes from immuneACCESS by way of TCRdb, which keeps in-frame sequences with V and J called. Part of the clones is missing from these tables; in studies checked, under half for an unresolved V gene and the rest for unknown reasons. V, J and clone size were drawn from that table, and D and trimming were deduced from the DNA. In all, the sample holds some 170,000 clones, and around four fifths of those were seen once. The top ten constitute roughly 11% of the sample.

From cysteine to phenylalanine, the CDR3 is 15 amino acids long. Only the CDR3 DNA stays, 45 bases, in frame from base 1. CDR1 and CDR2 (SGHRS, YFSETQ) derive from the germline V gene. Trimming accounts for 4 bases at V and 7 bases at J, while the number of junction bases matched to no gene is 11. The collaborating institutions used their own protocols to collect whole blood in K2EDTA tubes. For TCRbeta analysis, collaborator samples were shipped as frozen whole blood, as isolated PBMCs, or as DNA extracted from either sample type. This record belongs to a study of blood T cell repertoires in COVID-19 (dated by TCRdb to the early 2020s). Concerning the study at large: Samples from collaborators originated in the United States, Italy and Spain and spanned both the acute and convalescent phases of COVID-19. Deeply sampled blood TCRbeta repertoires from subjects exposed to, actively infected with, or recovered from COVID-19 were included in the dataset. The repertoires were released in a freely available public database intended as a resource for research on the immune response to SARS-CoV-2. Samples were obtained from the ongoing ImmuneRACE study (first 160 participants) and from some 1,200 subjects provided by 6 global collaborators. A de-identified subject ID, COVID-19 status, age in years and sex were almost always included in the sample metadata. The prospective study material was composed of cDNA or gDNA derived from T cells, B-cell-depleted T cells, or PBMCs. HLA class I and class II types, where available, came from metadata supplied by the sample provider rather than from assay-based typing.

Overall study results and their limits: Clinical and demographic metadata were provided uncurated, with the amount varying by source and participant.

What was sequenced was peripheral blood. The rearrangement joined TRBV5-1 to TRBJ1-2, with 9 bases aligning to TRBD1. The TCR sequence derives from a human donor in a cohort sampled during active COVID-19. The DNA sequence follows: TGCGCCAGCAGCCGTGAACAGGGGGCTGTGGGTGGCTACACCTTC. Its translation is CASSREQGAVGGYTF.